These T cell receptor beta chains were read from a single sample in a study of shared clonotypes between healthy human individuals. Profiling relied on immunoSEQ multiplex PCR, and the TCRdb table lists in-frame clones only, not all of them. The table records approximately 1.9 million clones, about 94% of them present only once. Material: naive CD8+ T cells from PBMCs. The receptors here all came from a man aged 18 to 35 in good health. Some clones in this sample may be carry-over from other donors' samples. Both conserved end residues are part of each CDR3. D genes are given only for firm matches.

TRBV27	.	TRBJ2-7	CASSSPLSPFYEQYF
TRBV5-6	.	TRBJ2-2	CASTWTGAGELFF
TRBV4-1	.	TRBJ1-6	CASSQGRGAGHNSPLHF
TRBV5-6	TRBD1	TRBJ1-1	CASSLAPQGGAFF
TRBV14	.	TRBJ2-2	CASSHKISYGNTGELFF
TRBV7-2	TRBD1	TRBJ2-1	CASSSRDRGLNEQFF
TRBV30	TRBD1	TRBJ2-7	CAWSVRGGYYEQYF
TRBV28	.	TRBJ2-7	CASSLSGGTDNEYSYEQYF
TRBV9	.	TRBJ2-7	CASSVVAATGAYEQYF
TRBV10-3	.	TRBJ2-7	CAISEPGGRSYEQYF
TRBV6-1	TRBD1	TRBJ2-7	CASSESFWDSYEQYF
TRBV19	TRBD2	TRBJ2-3	CASSIDLWREDYHTDTQYF
TRBV5-1	.	TRBJ2-5	CASRPEGLAQETQYF
TRBV10-1	.	TRBJ2-5	CARIGGFGETQYF
TRBV6-1	.	TRBJ2-7	CASSDNDESSYEQYF
TRBV15	TRBD2	TRBJ2-3	CATSRGLAGPDTQYF
TRBV11-2	.	TRBJ2-7	CASSLYVVGAYEQYF
TRBV6-5	.	TRBJ1-2	CASSYSGPDEYGYTF
TRBV30	.	TRBJ1-1	CAWSVGAGWTEAFF
TRBV5-1	.	TRBJ1-4	CASSLGGLKREKLFF
TRBV10-1	TRBD2	TRBJ2-2	CASSGSSGTGELFF
TRBV6-5	.	TRBJ2-3	CASNQGLNTDTQYF
TRBV5-1	.	TRBJ2-1	CASRDSWDEQFF